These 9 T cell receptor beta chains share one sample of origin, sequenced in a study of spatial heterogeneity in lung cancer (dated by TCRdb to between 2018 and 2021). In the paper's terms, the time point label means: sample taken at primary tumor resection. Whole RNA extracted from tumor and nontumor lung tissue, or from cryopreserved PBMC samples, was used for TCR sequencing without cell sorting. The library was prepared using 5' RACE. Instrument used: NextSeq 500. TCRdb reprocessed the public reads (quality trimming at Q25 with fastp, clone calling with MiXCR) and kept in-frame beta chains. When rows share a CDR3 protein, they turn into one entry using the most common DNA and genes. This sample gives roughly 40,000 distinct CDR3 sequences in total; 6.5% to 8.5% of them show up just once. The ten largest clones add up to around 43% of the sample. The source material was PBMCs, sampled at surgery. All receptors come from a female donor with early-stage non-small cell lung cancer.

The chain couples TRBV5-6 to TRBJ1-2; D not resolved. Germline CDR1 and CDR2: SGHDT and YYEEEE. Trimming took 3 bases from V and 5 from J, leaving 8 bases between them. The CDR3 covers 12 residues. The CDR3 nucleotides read TGTGCCAGCAGCTCCAAGATTTATGGCTACACCTTC. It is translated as CASSSKIYGYTF.

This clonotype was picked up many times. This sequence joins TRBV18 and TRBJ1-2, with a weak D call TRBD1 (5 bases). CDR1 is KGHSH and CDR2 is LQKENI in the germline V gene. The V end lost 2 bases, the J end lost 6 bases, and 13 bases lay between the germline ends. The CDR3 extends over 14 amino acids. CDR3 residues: CASSPSRQTHGYTF. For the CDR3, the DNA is TGTGCCAGCTCACCATCCCGACAGACCCATGGCTACACCTTC.

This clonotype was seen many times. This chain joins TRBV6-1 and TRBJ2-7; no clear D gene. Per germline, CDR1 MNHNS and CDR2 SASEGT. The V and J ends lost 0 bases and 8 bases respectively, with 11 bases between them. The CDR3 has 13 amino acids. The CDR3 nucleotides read TGTGCCAGCAGTGAAGCCGCAGAGGCGAAGCAGTACTTC. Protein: CASSEAAEAKQYF.

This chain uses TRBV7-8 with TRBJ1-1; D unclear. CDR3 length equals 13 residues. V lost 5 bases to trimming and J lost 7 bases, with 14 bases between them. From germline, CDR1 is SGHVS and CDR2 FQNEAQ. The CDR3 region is CASSPRGTGEAFF. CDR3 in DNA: TGTGCCAGCAGCCCCCGAGGTACCGGTGAAGCTTTCTTT.

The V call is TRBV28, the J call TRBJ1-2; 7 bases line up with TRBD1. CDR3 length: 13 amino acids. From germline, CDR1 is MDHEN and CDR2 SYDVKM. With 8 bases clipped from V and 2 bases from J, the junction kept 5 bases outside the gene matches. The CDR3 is CASGAGQNYGYTF. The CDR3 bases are TGTGCCAGCGGGGCGGGACAGAACTATGGCTACACCTTC.

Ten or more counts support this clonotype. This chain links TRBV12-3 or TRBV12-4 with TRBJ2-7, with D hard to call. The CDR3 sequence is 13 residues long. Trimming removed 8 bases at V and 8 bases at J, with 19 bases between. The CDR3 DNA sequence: TGTGCCAGCCGGCCCGCAGGCCCTGGACAGCAGTACTTC. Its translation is CASRPAGPGQQYF.

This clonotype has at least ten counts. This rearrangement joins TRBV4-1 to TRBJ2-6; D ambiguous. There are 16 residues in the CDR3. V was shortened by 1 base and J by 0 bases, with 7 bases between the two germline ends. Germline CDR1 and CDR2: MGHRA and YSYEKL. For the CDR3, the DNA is TGCGCCAGCAGCCAAGGCGACATCTCTGGGGCCAACGTCCTGACTTTC. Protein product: CASSQGDISGANVLTF.

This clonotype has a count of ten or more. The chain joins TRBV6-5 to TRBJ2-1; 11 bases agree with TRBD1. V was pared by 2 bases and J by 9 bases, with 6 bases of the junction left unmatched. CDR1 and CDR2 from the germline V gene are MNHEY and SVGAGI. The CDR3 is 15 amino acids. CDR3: CASSYPGQGETEQFF. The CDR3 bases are TGTGCCAGCAGTTACCCGGGACAGGGGGAGACTGAGCAGTTCTTC.

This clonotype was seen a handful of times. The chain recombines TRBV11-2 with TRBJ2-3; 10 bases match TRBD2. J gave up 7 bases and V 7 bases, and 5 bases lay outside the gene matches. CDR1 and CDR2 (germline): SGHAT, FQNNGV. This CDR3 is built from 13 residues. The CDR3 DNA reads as TGTGCCAGCACTAGCGGGGGAAGTTATACGCAGTATTTT. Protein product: CASTSGGSYTQYF.